This entry is about one T cell receptor beta chain. The antigen is not known. This sample was included in a study of T cell repertoires in cytomegalovirus infection. About the research overall: It was the public TCR beta signatures that indicated both CMV infection and matching HLA type. Overall study findings and caveats: Cumulative public TCR beta family frequency identified carriers of CMV plus the relevant HLA. HLA-C-restricted, CMV-specific TCR beta clonotypes were dominant ex vivo.

TCRdb ran MiXCR on the reads and lists one entry per CDR3 protein. The sample carries just over 450,000 distinct CDR3 sequences, under 55% recorded once. CDR3 length equals 15 residues. Germline lookup yields CDR1 SNHLY and CDR2 FYNNEI. V was shortened by 5 bases and J by 8 bases, with 21 bases between the two germline ends. The receptor comes from a human donor in good health (CMV status not recorded). Some clones in this sample may be carry-over from other donors' samples. Here the sequenced sample was cultured PBMCs, taken from culture after CMV antigen stimulation. This chain uses TRBV2 with TRBJ1-2; D might be TRBD1 (6 bases). CDR3: CASSSEQGGPSGYTF. CDR3 sequence (DNA): TGTGCCAGCAGTTCCGAACAGGGAGGACCCTCGGGCTACACCTTC.